These T cell receptor beta chains were read from a single sample in a study of regulatory T cells in long-lasting Graves disease. TCRdb reprocessed the multiplex PCR reads with MiXCR, giving one entry per CDR3 protein. This table holds a few hundred thousand distinct CDR3 sequences, about an eighth found once. These data also formed part of another study, on T cells in Graves' hyperthyroidism and ophthalmopathy.

This specimen was peripheral blood mononuclear cells (PBMCs), taken at new diagnosis, from a patient treated with antithyroid drugs. These TCRs come from a woman in her late teens or twenties with Graves disease. The CDR3 runs from the conserved cysteine through the conserved F or W. The D gene is left open where the match is weak. Size values are once, few and many counts, or a class for expanded clones, and some rows have none.

d_gene	v_gene	abundance	j_gene	CDR3nt	CDR3aa
-	TRBV12-3/TRBV12-4	many	TRBJ1-3	TGTGCCAGCAGTTTAAGTGTGGGCAGATTAACGTCTGGAAACACCATATATTTT	CASSLSVGRLTSGNTIYF
-	TRBV11-2	many	TRBJ1-1	TGTGCCAGCAGCTATTTGGGGGCTGGGGACACTGAAGCTTTCTTT	CASSYLGAGDTEAFF
-	TRBV6-1	few	TRBJ2-7	TGTGCCAGCAACTCCAGAGGGGGGCGAGGTTTTCTCTACGAGCAGTACTTC	CASNSRGGRGFLYEQYF
TRBD2	TRBV2	-	TRBJ2-1	TGTGCCAGCAGTGAGGGTAGCGGGGGGGCTATGAATGAGCAGTTCTTC	CASSEGSGGAMNEQFF
-	TRBV12-3/TRBV12-4	few	TRBJ1-4	TGTGCCAGCAGGAGCATCGGGGAGGGGAGAAAACTGTTTTTT	CASRSIGEGRKLFF
-	TRBV2	-	TRBJ2-5	TGTGCCAGCAGTGAAGCAGGAACACAAGAGACCCAGTACTTC	CASSEAGTQETQYF
TRBD1	TRBV20-1	many	TRBJ2-7	TGCAGTGCTAGAGATTGGGCGAACGACAGGGAATCCTACGAGCAGTACTTC	CSARDWANDRESYEQYF
-	TRBV18	few	TRBJ2-3	TGTGCCAGCTCACCAAATGGTTGGGGCCCTATGGCAGATACGCAGTATTTT	CASSPNGWGPMADTQYF
TRBD2	TRBV6-2/TRBV6-3	many	TRBJ2-3	TGTGCCAGCAGTTACGCTGGGCTAGCGGGAGGTAGCACAGATACGCAGTATTTT	CASSYAGLAGGSTDTQYF
TRBD2	TRBV7-9	many	TRBJ2-5	TGTGCCAGCAGCCCGGAGGAGGTCGGACTAGCAGCAGAGACCCAGTACTTC	CASSPEEVGLAAETQYF
-	TRBV7-2	many	TRBJ2-5	TGTGCCAGCAGCTTTAGGAGGCGCGGGCAAAGAAAAGAGACCCAGTACTTC	CASSFRRRGQRKETQYF
-	TRBV9	-	TRBJ2-2	TGTGCCAGCGCCCCCGGTAGGACCGGGGAGCTGTTTTTT	CASAPGRTGELFF
-	TRBV6-5	many	TRBJ1-3	TGTGCCAGCAGTTGGGGGAACTCTGGAAACACCATATATTTT	CASSWGNSGNTIYF
-	TRBV15	few	TRBJ1-1	TGTGCCACCAGCAACAGGGTAGGTACTGAAGCTTTCTTT	CATSNRVGTEAFF
TRBD1	TRBV7-2	many	TRBJ1-1	TGTGCCAGCAGCTTAGGGACAGGCACCGAAGCTTTCTTT	CASSLGTGTEAFF
-	TRBV6-5	-	TRBJ1-6	TGTGCCAGCAGTTACGCCCCAGAGAATTCACCCCTCCACTTT	CASSYAPENSPLHF
TRBD2	TRBV5-5	many	TRBJ2-1	TGTGCCAGCAGGGTTCTAGCGGGATCCTGGAATGAGCAGTTCTTC	CASRVLAGSWNEQFF
-	TRBV12-5	many	TRBJ2-1	TGTGCTAGTGGACAGGGTTCGGCTGAGCAGTTCTTC	CASGQGSAEQFF
-	TRBV27	few	TRBJ2-2	TGTGCCAGCAGTTCCGGGGCGAACACCGGGGAGCTGTTTTTT	CASSSGANTGELFF
-	TRBV5-1	few	TRBJ2-4	TGCGCCAGCAGCGTGACCTTAGCCAAAAACACTCAGTACTTC	CASSVTLAKNTQYF
-	TRBV3-1	many	TRBJ1-1	TGTGCCACACGAGATGAGGTACTGAACACTGAAGCTTTCTTT	CATRDEVLNTEAFF
-	TRBV19	-	TRBJ1-5	TGTGCCAGTAGTGCCTTTGAGAAGAGCAATCAGCCCCAGCATTTT	CASSAFEKSNQPQHF
-	TRBV11-2	many	TRBJ1-1	TGTGCCAGCTCCCCCAGCGGGAGGAACACTGAAGCTTTCTTT	CASSPSGRNTEAFF
-	TRBV27	few	TRBJ2-1	TGTGCCAGCAGTTTATTCCCGAACAATGAGCAGTTCTTC	CASSLFPNNEQFF
TRBD1	TRBV4-1	-	TRBJ2-1	TGCGCCAGCAGCGTTTCACAGGGGCCTCCTTACAATGAGCAGTTCTTC	CASSVSQGPPYNEQFF
TRBD1	TRBV20-1	many	TRBJ2-3	TGCAGTGCTAGAGGGCCTGAGGGGGCCACAGATACGCAGTATTTT	CSARGPEGATDTQYF
TRBD2	TRBV7-9	few	TRBJ2-2	TGTGCCAGCAGCTCCGACCGAACTAGCGGGAGGTGGGCCGGGGAGCTGTTTTTT	CASSSDRTSGRWAGELFF
-	TRBV12-5	many	TRBJ2-2	TGTGCTAGTGGTTTGGCCCCACAGGGCGGGGAGCTGTTTTTT	CASGLAPQGGELFF
TRBD1	TRBV5-1	-	TRBJ2-4	TGCGCCAGCGCCGCACTAACCGGGACAGGGGCAGACCTAGCCAAAAACATTCAGTACTTC	CASAALTGTGADLAKNIQYF
TRBD1	TRBV28	many	TRBJ2-4	TGTGCCAGCAGTTCCGACCTTACAGGGGTTCTAGCCAAAAACATTCAGTACTTC	CASSSDLTGVLAKNIQYF
TRBD1	TRBV10-3	many	TRBJ2-2	TGTGCCACCACACCGGGACAGGGTAGCGCCGGGGAGCTGTTTTTT	CATTPGQGSAGELFF
-	TRBV12-3/TRBV12-4	-	TRBJ1-1	TGTGGGGTGGGATCCCATTTGGTGGGCACTGAAGCTTTCTTT	CGVGSHLVGTEAFF
TRBD1	TRBV20-1	many	TRBJ2-4	TGCAGTGCCTTAGAACAGGGGTCCAAAAACATTCAGTACTTC	CSALEQGSKNIQYF
TRBD1	TRBV19	few	TRBJ2-3	TGTGCCACCCGACAGGGGGACATCTTGCAGTATTTT	CATRQGDILQYF
-	TRBV11-2	-	TRBJ1-2	TGTGCCAGCAGCCCCTTTTTGGAGGCTGTGGAGTTTGCTAACTATGGCTACACCTTC	CASSPFLEAVEFANYGYTF
-	TRBV7-9	-	TRBJ2-3	TGTGCCAGCAGCACTGGGACCCTCACAGATACGCAGTATTTT	CASSTGTLTDTQYF
TRBD1	TRBV10-3	many	TRBJ1-1	TGTGCCATCGCCGGGACAGGGGGCCTGGGCACTGAAGCTTTCTTT	CAIAGTGGLGTEAFF
TRBD1	TRBV12-3/TRBV12-4	-	TRBJ2-7	TGTGCCAGCAGCGGCCCGGGACAGGTCTATATTACCTCCTACGAGCAGTACTTC	CASSGPGQVYITSYEQYF
-	TRBV7-3	many	TRBJ2-1	TGTGCCAGCAGCTTAATGGGGGAGAGCAATGAGCAGTTCTTC	CASSLMGESNEQFF
TRBD2	TRBV20-1	many	TRBJ2-7	TGCAGTGCAACTGCTAGCGGTAGCTCCTACGAGCAGTACTTC	CSATASGSSYEQYF
TRBD1	TRBV6-2/TRBV6-3	many	TRBJ1-1	TGTGCCAGCAGTTCACCCTGGACAGGGGACGACACTGAAGCTTTCTTT	CASSSPWTGDDTEAFF
-	TRBV6-5	many	TRBJ2-2	TGTGCCAGCAGTTTTGGCATATCGAACACCGGGGAGCTGTTTTTT	CASSFGISNTGELFF
-	TRBV20-1	few	TRBJ2-5	TGCAGTGCTGGGCCCCTACCCTCTCGAGTTCGAGAGACCCAGTACTTC	CSAGPLPSRVRETQYF
-	TRBV15	-	TRBJ1-3	TGTGCCACCAGCAGAGATTTTACCCCAGGAAACACCATATATTTT	CATSRDFTPGNTIYF
TRBD2	TRBV12-3/TRBV12-4	many	TRBJ2-5	TGTGCCACCCGCAGCGGGGCTAGCGGGAGTTCGGAGTGGGGAGAGACCCAGTACTTC	CATRSGASGSSEWGETQYF
TRBD2	TRBV6-2/TRBV6-3	few	TRBJ2-5	TGTGCCAGCAGTCGAGGACTAGCGGGGGGATTTGAGACCCAGTACTTC	CASSRGLAGGFETQYF
-	TRBV7-6	many	TRBJ2-7	TGTGCCAGCAGCCTACATGGCGGCGAGCAGTACTTC	CASSLHGGEQYF
TRBD1	TRBV28	many	TRBJ1-1	TGTGCCAGCAGTTTTAGTACAGGGGACACTGAAGCTTTCTTT	CASSFSTGDTEAFF
TRBD1	TRBV7-8	many	TRBJ2-1	TGTGCCAGCAGCTTATTCGAACAGGGGGCCTTCCCTTACAATGAGCAGTTCTTC	CASSLFEQGAFPYNEQFF
TRBD1	TRBV12-3/TRBV12-4	-	TRBJ2-6	TGTGCCAGCAGTTTCCCGGGACAGGGACATCGCCGCGGGGCCAACGTCCTGACTTTC	CASSFPGQGHRRGANVLTF
TRBD1	TRBV19	-	TRBJ1-1	TGTGCCAGTAGTCCCGGGACAGGATCGGAGACTGAAGCTTTCTTT	CASSPGTGSETEAFF